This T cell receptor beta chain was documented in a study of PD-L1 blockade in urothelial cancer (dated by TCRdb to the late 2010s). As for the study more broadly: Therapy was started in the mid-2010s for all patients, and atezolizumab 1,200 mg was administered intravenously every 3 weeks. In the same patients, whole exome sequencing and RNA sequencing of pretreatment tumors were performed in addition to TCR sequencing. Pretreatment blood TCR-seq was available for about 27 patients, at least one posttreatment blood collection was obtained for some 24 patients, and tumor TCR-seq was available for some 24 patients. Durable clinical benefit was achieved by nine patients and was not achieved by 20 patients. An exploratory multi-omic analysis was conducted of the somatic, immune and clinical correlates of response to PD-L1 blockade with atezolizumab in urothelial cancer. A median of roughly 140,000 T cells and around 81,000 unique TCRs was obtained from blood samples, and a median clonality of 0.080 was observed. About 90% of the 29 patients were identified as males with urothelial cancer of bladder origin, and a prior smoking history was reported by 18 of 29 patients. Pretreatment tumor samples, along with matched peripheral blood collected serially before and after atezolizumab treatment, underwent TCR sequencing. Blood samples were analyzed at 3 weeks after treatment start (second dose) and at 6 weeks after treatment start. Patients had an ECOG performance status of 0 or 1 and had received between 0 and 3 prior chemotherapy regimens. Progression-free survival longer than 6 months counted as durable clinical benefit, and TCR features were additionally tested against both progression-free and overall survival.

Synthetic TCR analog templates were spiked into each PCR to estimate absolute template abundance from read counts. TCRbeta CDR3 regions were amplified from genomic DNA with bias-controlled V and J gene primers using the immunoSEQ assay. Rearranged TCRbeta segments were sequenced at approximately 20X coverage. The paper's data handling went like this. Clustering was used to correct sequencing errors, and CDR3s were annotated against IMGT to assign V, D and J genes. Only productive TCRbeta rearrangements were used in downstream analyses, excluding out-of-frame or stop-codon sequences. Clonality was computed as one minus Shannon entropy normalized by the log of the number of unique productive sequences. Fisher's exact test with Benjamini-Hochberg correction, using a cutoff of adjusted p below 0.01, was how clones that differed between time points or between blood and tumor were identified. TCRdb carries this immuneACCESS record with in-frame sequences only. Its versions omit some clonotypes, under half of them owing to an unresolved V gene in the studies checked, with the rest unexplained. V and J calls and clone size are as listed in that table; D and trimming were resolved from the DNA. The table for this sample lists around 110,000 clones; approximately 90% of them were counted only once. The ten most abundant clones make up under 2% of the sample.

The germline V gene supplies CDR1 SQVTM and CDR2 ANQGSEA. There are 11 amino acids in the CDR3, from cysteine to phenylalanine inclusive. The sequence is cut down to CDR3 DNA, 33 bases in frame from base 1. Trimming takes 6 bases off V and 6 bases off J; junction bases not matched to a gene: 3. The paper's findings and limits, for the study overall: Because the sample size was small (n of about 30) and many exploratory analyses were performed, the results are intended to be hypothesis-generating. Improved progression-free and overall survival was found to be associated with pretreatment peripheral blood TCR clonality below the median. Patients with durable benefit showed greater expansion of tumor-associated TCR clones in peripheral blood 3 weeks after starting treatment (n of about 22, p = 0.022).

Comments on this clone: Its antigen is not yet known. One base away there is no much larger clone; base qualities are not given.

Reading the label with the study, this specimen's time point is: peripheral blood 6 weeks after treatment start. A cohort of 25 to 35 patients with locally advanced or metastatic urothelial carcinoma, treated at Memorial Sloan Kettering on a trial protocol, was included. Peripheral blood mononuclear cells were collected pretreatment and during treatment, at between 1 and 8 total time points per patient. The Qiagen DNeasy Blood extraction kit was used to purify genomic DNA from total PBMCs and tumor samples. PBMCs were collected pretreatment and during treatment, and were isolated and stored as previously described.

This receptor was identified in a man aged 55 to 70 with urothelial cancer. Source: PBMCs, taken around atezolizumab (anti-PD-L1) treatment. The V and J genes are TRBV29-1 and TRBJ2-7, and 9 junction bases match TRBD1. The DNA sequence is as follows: TGCAGCGTAGGGACAGGGCCCGAGCAGTACTTC. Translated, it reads CSVGTGPEQYF.